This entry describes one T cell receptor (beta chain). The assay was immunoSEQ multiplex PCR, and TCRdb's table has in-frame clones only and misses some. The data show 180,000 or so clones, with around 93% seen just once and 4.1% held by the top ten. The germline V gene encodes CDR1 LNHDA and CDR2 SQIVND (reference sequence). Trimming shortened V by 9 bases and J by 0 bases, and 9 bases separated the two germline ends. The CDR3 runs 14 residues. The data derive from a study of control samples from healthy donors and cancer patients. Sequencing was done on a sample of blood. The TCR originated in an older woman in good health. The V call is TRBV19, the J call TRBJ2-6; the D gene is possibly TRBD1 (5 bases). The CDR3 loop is CASTGLSGANVLTF. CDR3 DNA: TGTGCCAGCACAGGCCTCTCTGGGGCCAACGTCCTGACTTTC. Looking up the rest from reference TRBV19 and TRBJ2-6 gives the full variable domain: DGGITQSPKYLFRKEGQNVTLSCEQNLNHDAMYWYRQDPGQGLRLIYYSQIVNDFQKGDIAEGYSVSREKKESFPLTVTSAQKNPTAFYLCASTGLSGANVLTFGAGSRLTVL.